This T cell receptor (beta chain) stems from a study of blood T cell repertoires in COVID-19. Background on the study: Sites in the United States, Italy and Spain provided acute and convalescent COVID-19 samples. The cDNA or gDNA used as material had been derived from T cells, B-cell-depleted T cells, or PBMCs.

Germline CDR1 is SEHNR and CDR2 is FQNEAQ (reference sequence). V shed 4 bases and J 3 bases; nucleotides not matched to a gene: 4. This CDR3 contains 15 residues. In the study's own analysis: Amplification with reference gene primers provided the estimates of nucleated cell counts. Using immunoSEQ multiplex PCR, the repertoire was profiled, and TCRdb retains in-frame clones only, with some absent. V, J and clone size are taken as reported in that table, and D and trimming were inferred from the DNA itself. The sample gives 110,000 to 150,000 clones, 70% to 90% of which show up once; under 7% is in the top ten.

Source material: peripheral blood. The clonotype comes from a human donor in a cohort sampled during active COVID-19. This chain joins TRBV7-9 and TRBJ2-1; 9 bases map to TRBD2. The CDR3 here is CASSSLAGLYNEQFF. The DNA for the CDR3 is TGTGCCAGCAGCTCGCTAGCGGGACTCTACAATGAGCAGTTCTTC.